Sequencing of this T cell receptor (beta chain) was carried out in a study of PD-L1 blockade in urothelial cancer. Germline trimming cut 4 bases from V and 4 bases from J; bases unmatched to any gene: 5. This CDR3 has 14 residues. Germline loops: CDR1 SGHDN, CDR2 FVKESK. This table comes from immunoSEQ multiplex PCR, and its TCRdb copy is limited to in-frame clones, with some not included. The data show around 110,000 clones, approximately 90% seen once. Time point reported: peripheral blood 6 weeks after treatment start. The source was PBMCs, collected around atezolizumab (anti-PD-L1) treatment. This sequence originates from a man aged 60 to 75 with urothelial cancer. The chain uses TRBV14 and TRBJ1-1; 8 nucleotides match TRBD1. The CDR3 coding sequence is TGTGCCAGCAGCCGCAAAACAGGGGGCACTGAAGCTTTCTTT. Translating gives CASSRKTGGTEAFF.